The rows below give T cell receptor beta chains drawn from one sample of a study of T-cell memory formation after mild COVID-19. TCRdb used MiXCR to reprocess the 5' RACE reads, holding one entry per CDR3 protein. The sample has roughly 600,000 distinct CDR3 sequences; around 17% are singletons. The sample comprised PBMCs or a T cell subset sorted from them (not recorded which). The receptors here all came from an adult woman who had mild COVID-19 (a few samples of this study predate the infection). Cell type and time point are not known. Both conserved end residues are part of each CDR3. Each record gives: clone size, D gene, J gene, V gene, CDR3 protein, CDR3 DNA. The D gene is left open where the match is weak. Clone size is stated in some rows and not others, as once, few, many or a class when expanded.

>NA|NA|TRBJ2-2|TRBV7-2
CASSSSIGTGELFF
TGTGCCAGCAGCTCATCGATTGGAACCGGGGAGCTGTTTTTT
>NA|NA|TRBJ1-1|TRBV29-1
CSVGGGPTEAFF
TGCAGCGTTGGAGGGGGTCCCACTGAAGCTTTCTTT
>many|NA|TRBJ2-7|TRBV7-6
CASSSQGSYEQYF
TGTGCCAGCAGCTCACAGGGCTCCTACGAGCAGTACTTC
>NA|NA|TRBJ2-1|TRBV12-3/TRBV12-4
CASSLARVKQFF
TGTGCCAGCAGTTTAGCGCGGGTGAAGCAGTTCTTC
>few|TRBD1|TRBJ1-6|TRBV10-3
CAIRQPPGQDSSYNSPLHF
TGTGCCATCAGACAACCCCCGGGACAGGATAGCTCCTATAATTCACCCCTCCACTTT
>NA|NA|TRBJ2-3|TRBV15
CATSRGSIATDTQYF
TGTGCCACCAGCAGAGGGAGTATAGCCACAGATACGCAGTATTTT
>NA|NA|TRBJ2-1|TRBV7-6
CASGTGEWVQFF
TGTGCCAGCGGGACGGGGGAGTGGGTGCAGTTCTTC
>NA|TRBD2|TRBJ2-1|TRBV24-1
CATSDRSGGSNEQFF
TGTGCCACCAGTGATCGGTCGGGAGGGTCCAATGAGCAGTTCTTC
>few|NA|TRBJ1-2|TRBV7-9
CASSLADGLRSYGYTF
TGTGCCAGCAGCTTAGCTGACGGGCTACGGAGCTATGGCTACACCTTC
>NA|NA|TRBJ1-5|TRBV4-1
CASSQDFMGNQPQHF
TGCGCCAGCAGCCAAGATTTCATGGGCAATCAGCCCCAGCATTTT
>NA|TRBD1|TRBJ2-1|TRBV18
CASSPGRGLYNEQFF
TGTGCCAGCTCACCGGGCAGGGGGCTTTACAATGAGCAGTTCTTC
>few|NA|TRBJ2-7|TRBV28
CASSAGGLYEQYF
TGTGCCAGCAGTGCCGGGGGACTCTACGAGCAGTACTTC
>few|NA|TRBJ2-3|TRBV12-3/TRBV12-4
CASSQIGTDTQYF
TGTGCCAGCAGTCAGATAGGCACAGATACGCAGTATTTT
>few|TRBD1|TRBJ2-1|TRBV4-1
CASSQPGQGVYEQFF
TGCGCCAGCAGCCAACCGGGACAGGGAGTGTATGAGCAGTTCTTC
>few|TRBD1|TRBJ2-5|TRBV5-6
CASRFGQGRETQYF
TGTGCCAGCAGATTCGGACAGGGTCGAGAGACCCAGTACTTC
>NA|TRBD1|TRBJ1-2|TRBV6-5
CASTNTGQGHGYTF
TGTGCCAGCACAAACACAGGACAGGGCCACGGCTACACCTTC
>NA|NA|TRBJ1-1|TRBV3-1
CASSPTDNTEAFF
TGTGCCAGCAGCCCAACAGATAACACTGAAGCTTTCTTT
>NA|TRBD1|TRBJ2-7|TRBV15
CATSRDAGGEQYF
TGTGCCACCAGCAGAGACGCAGGGGGCGAGCAGTACTTC
>many|TRBD2|TRBJ2-2|TRBV29-1
CSVPGGTGELFF
TGCAGCGTGCCGGGGGGCACCGGGGAGCTGTTTTTT
>NA|NA|TRBJ2-1|TRBV2
CARGDSSARSYNEQFF
TGTGCCAGAGGGGATTCTAGCGCACGCTCCTACAATGAGCAGTTCTTC
>few|NA|TRBJ2-1|TRBV18
CASSSGLEIFNEQFF
TGTGCCAGCTCATCTGGGCTAGAGATTTTCAATGAGCAGTTCTTC
>NA|TRBD2|TRBJ2-2|TRBV4-1
CASSFSLATSGGAGVTGELFF
TGCGCCAGCAGTTTTTCCCTCGCGACTAGCGGGGGGGCTGGGGTCACCGGGGAGCTGTTTTTT
>NA|NA|TRBJ2-2|TRBV29-1
CSVEGAGPNTGELFF
TGCAGCGTTGAAGGGGCAGGCCCTAACACCGGGGAGCTGTTTTTT
>few|NA|TRBJ2-4|TRBV5-1
CASSLAWTTPAKNIQYF
TGCGCCAGCAGCTTGGCCTGGACGACCCCGGCCAAAAACATTCAGTACTTC
>many|NA|TRBJ1-2|TRBV15
CATSRDGRGAGGTNYGYTF
TGTGCCACCAGCAGAGATGGCCGGGGGGCGGGCGGAACTAACTATGGCTACACCTTC
>NA|NA|TRBJ1-4|TRBV4-1
CASSQEDDVKLFF
TGCGCCAGCAGCCAAGAGGACGACGTAAAACTGTTTTTT
>NA|TRBD1|TRBJ1-2|TRBV20-1
CSARDTDRVYGYTF
TGCAGTGCTAGAGATACAGACAGGGTCTATGGCTACACCTTC
>few|TRBD1|TRBJ2-7|TRBV4-1
CASSQDMGQGTRYEQYF
TGCGCCAGCAGCCAAGATATGGGACAGGGGACGAGATACGAGCAGTACTTC
>many|NA|TRBJ2-1|TRBV23-1
CASSRGERNYNEQFF
TGCGCCAGCAGTCGCGGGGAGAGGAACTACAATGAGCAGTTCTTC
>NA|NA|TRBJ2-3|TRBV24-1
CATSDPRTRSDTQYF
TGTGCCACCAGTGATCCCCGGACACGATCAGATACGCAGTATTTT
>many|NA|TRBJ2-5|TRBV18
CASSPAVETQYF
TGTGCCAGCTCACCGGCCGTGGAGACCCAGTACTTC
>many|TRBD1|TRBJ2-7|TRBV5-1
CASSPDRAYEQYF
TGTGCCAGCAGCCCGGACAGGGCCTACGAGCAGTACTTC
>few|TRBD1|TRBJ1-2|TRBV6-5
CASSILTGGGYGYTF
TGTGCCAGCAGTATATTAACAGGGGGCGGCTATGGCTACACCTTC
>few|TRBD2|TRBJ2-7|TRBV7-2
CASSFPGTRTSEQYF
TGTGCCAGCAGCTTCCCCGGGACTAGAACTAGCGAGCAGTACTTC
>NA|NA|TRBJ2-5|TRBV12-3/TRBV12-4
CASSLRTYQETQYF
TGTGCCAGCAGTTTAAGGACGTACCAAGAGACCCAGTACTTC
>NA|NA|TRBJ2-1|TRBV6-2/TRBV6-3
CASSPNGVNEQFF
TGTGCCAGCAGCCCAAACGGGGTTAATGAGCAGTTCTTC
>NA|TRBD1|TRBJ1-1|TRBV2
CASNTGLGTGGTEAFF
TGTGCCAGCAACACTGGGCTTGGGACAGGCGGTACTGAAGCTTTCTTT
>few|NA|TRBJ2-1|TRBV6-2/TRBV6-3
CASSYSRRWRGGGEQFF
TGTGCCAGCAGTTACTCGAGGCGGTGGAGGGGGGGAGGTGAGCAGTTCTTC
>NA|TRBD1|TRBJ1-3|TRBV7-2
CASSSSDRGLLGNTIYF
TGTGCCAGCAGCTCATCGGACAGGGGGCTTCTAGGGAACACCATATATTTT
>once|NA|TRBJ1-6|TRBV6-5
CASSYSRDSSGVLDSPLHF
TGTGCCAGCAGTTACTCGAGAGATTCAAGCGGAGTTCTAGATTCACCCCTCCACTTT
>few|NA|TRBJ1-2|TRBV29-1
CSVGGGPESKRGYGYTF
TGCAGCGTGGGAGGCGGGCCAGAATCCAAAAGGGGTTATGGCTACACCTTC
>NA|NA|TRBJ1-3|TRBV5-1
CASSPGTDYSGNTIYF
TGCGCCAGCAGCCCCGGGACTGACTACTCTGGAAACACCATATATTTT
>NA|NA|TRBJ1-2|TRBV5-1
CASSLPTDNYGYTF
TGCGCCAGCAGCTTGCCGACAGACAACTATGGCTACACCTTC
>many|NA|TRBJ2-7|TRBV27
CASKLYTRSLPYEQYF
TGTGCCAGCAAGCTGTATACCAGGAGCCTCCCCTACGAGCAGTACTTC
>NA|TRBD2|TRBJ2-7|TRBV11-3
CASSPWRAGGVSEQYF
TGTGCCAGCAGCCCGTGGCGAGCGGGAGGGGTCTCCGAGCAGTACTTC
>once|TRBD2|TRBJ2-3|TRBV5-1
CASSHGGDDTQYF
TGCGCCAGCTCCCATGGGGGGGATGATACGCAGTATTTT
>NA|TRBD1|TRBJ2-3|TRBV6-2/TRBV6-3
CASSRDRANTQYF
TGTGCCAGCAGCCGGGACAGGGCGAATACGCAGTATTTT
>NA|NA|TRBJ2-7|TRBV6-6
CASSYSSQTSSYEQYF
TGTGCCAGCAGTTACTCGAGTCAGACTAGCTCCTACGAGCAGTACTTC
>NA|TRBD2|TRBJ2-1|TRBV12-3/TRBV12-4
CASSPTSGRHVWNEQFF
TGTGCCAGCAGTCCTACTAGCGGGAGACACGTTTGGAATGAGCAGTTCTTC
>NA|NA|TRBJ2-7|TRBV7-2
CASSPSGARMGEQYF
TGTGCCAGCAGCCCCTCCGGGGCTAGAATGGGCGAGCAGTACTTC
>NA|NA|TRBJ1-1|TRBV18
CASSPTASIGEAFF
TGTGCCAGCTCACCAACGGCCTCAATCGGTGAAGCTTTCTTT
>NA|TRBD2|TRBJ2-5|TRBV24-1
CATSHSGGPGETQYF
TGTGCCACCAGTCACAGCGGGGGGCCTGGAGAGACCCAGTACTTC
>few|TRBD2|TRBJ2-1|TRBV20-1
CSAFGAGFYNEQFF
TGCAGTGCCTTCGGAGCGGGATTCTACAATGAGCAGTTCTTC
>NA|NA|TRBJ2-1|TRBV5-5
CASNQLRAGNYGEQFF
TGTGCCAGCAACCAGCTTAGGGCAGGGAATTATGGTGAGCAGTTCTTC
>NA|NA|TRBJ2-5|TRBV20-1
CSAGTGFPETQYF
TGCAGTGCGGGCACCGGCTTCCCCGAGACCCAGTACTTC
>NA|NA|TRBJ1-2|TRBV14
CASSQELATWRVGYYGYTF
TGTGCCAGCAGCCAAGAACTGGCCACCTGGCGTGTCGGGTACTATGGCTACACCTTC
>NA|NA|TRBJ2-1|TRBV7-2
CASSLVSLVLSYNTYNEQFF
TGTGCCAGCAGCTTAGTTTCGTTGGTTCTGTCCTACAATACCTACAATGAGCAGTTCTTC
>NA|TRBD1|TRBJ1-2|TRBV20-1
CSARGSSYGYTF
TGCAGTGCCAGGGGGTCTAGCTATGGCTACACCTTC
>few|NA|TRBJ2-5|TRBV13
CASSLRSGEETQYF
TGTGCCAGCAGCCTGCGTTCGGGGGAGGAGACCCAGTACTTC